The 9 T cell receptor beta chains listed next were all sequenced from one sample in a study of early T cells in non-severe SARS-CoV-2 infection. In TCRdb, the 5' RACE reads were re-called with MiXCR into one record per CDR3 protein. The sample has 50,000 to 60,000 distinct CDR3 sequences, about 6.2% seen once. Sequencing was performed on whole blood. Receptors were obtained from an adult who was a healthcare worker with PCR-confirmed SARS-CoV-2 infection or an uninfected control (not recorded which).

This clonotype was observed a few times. In DNA, the CDR3 is TGTGCCAGCAGGTCCCCGGGGACGGCCTATGGCTACACCTTC. Amino acid sequence: CASRSPGTAYGYTF. V usage is TRBV28 and J usage is TRBJ1-2, with TRBD1 as a possible D gene (5 bases). The length of the CDR3 is 14 residues. Trimming took 6 bases from V and 4 from J, leaving 15 bases between them. Germline CDR1 reads MDHEN; CDR2 reads SYDVKM.

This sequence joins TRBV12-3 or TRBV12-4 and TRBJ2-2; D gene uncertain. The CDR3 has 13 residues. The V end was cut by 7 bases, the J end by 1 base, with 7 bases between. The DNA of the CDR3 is TGTGCCAGCACCCCATGGAACACCGGGGAGCTGTTTTTT. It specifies CASTPWNTGELFF.

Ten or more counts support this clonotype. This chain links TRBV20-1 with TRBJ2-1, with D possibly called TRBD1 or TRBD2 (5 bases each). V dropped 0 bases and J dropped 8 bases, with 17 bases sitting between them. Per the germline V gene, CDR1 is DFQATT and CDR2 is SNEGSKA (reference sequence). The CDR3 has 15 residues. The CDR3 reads CSARDGAGAWDEQFF. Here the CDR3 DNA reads TGCAGTGCTAGAGATGGGGCCGGGGCTTGGGATGAGCAGTTCTTC.

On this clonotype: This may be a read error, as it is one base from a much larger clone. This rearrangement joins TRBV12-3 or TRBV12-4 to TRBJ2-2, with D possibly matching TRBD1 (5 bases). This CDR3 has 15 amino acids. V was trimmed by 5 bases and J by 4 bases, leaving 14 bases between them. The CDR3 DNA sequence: TGTGCCAGCAGTCTAAGGGGTATCGGCACCGGGGAGCTGTTTTTT. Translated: CASSLRGIGTGELFF.

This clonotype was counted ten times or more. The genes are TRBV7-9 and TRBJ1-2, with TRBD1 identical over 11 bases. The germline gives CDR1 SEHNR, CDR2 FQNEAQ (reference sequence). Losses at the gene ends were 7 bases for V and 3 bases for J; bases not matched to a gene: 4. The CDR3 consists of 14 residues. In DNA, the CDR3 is TGTGCCAGCACCGGGACAGGGGGAGACTATGGCTACACCTTC. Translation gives CASTGTGGDYGYTF. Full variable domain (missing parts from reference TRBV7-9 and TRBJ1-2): DTGVSQNPRHKITKRGQNVTFRCDPISEHNRLYWYRQTLGQGPEFLTYFQNEAQLEKSRLLSDRFSAERPKGSFSTLEIQRTEQGDSAMYLCASTGTGGDYGYTFGSGTRLTVV.

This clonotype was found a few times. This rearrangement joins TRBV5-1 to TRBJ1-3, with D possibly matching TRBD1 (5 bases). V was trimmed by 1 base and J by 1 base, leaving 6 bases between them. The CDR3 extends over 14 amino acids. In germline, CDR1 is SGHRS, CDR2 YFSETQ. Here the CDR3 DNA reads TGCGCCAGCAGCTTGACAGGATCTGGAAACACCATATATTTT. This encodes CASSLTGSGNTIYF.

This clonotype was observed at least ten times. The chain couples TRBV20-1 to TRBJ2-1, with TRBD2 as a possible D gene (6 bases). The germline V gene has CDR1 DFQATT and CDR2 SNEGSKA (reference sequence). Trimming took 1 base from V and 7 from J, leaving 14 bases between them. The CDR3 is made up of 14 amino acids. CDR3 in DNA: TGCAGTGCTAGAGGCGCGGGACCCGCAAATGAGCAGTTCTTC. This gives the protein CSARGAGPANEQFF.

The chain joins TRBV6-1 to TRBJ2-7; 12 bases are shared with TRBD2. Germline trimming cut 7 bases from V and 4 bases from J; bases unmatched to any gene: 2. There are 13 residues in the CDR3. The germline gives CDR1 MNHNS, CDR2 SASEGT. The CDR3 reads CASTGLAGYEQYF. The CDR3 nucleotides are TGTGCCAGCACTGGACTAGCGGGGTACGAGCAGTACTTC.

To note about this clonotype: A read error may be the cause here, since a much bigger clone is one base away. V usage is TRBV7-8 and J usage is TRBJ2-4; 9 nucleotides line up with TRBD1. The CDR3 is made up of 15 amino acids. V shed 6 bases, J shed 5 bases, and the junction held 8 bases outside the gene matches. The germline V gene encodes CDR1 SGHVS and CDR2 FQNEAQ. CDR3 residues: CASRQPTGGENIQYF. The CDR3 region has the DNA TGTGCCAGCAGGCAACCCACAGGGGGCGAAAACATTCAGTACTTC.